The rows below give T cell receptor beta chains drawn from one sample of a study of a mutant IDH1 vaccine in newly diagnosed glioma. Here immunoSEQ multiplex PCR was the method, and the copy in TCRdb shows in-frame clones only, minus some. The sample carries over 65,000 clones, approximately 84% recorded once. The antigens for these receptors are not known. Source: PBMCs, taken from a glioma patient whose treatment included an IDH1 peptide vaccine. Receptors were obtained from a man between 18 and 29 years old with glioma. CDR3s include the opening cysteine and the closing phenylalanine or tryptophan. Fields, in order: clone size, J gene, V gene, D gene, CDR3 protein, CDR3 DNA. The D gene is left open where the match is weak. Rows may omit the clone size; those that give it use once, few, many or a size class.

clone_size: few
j_call: TRBJ2-2
v_call: TRBV9
d_call: NA
cdr3_aa: CASSVGHSTGELFF
cdr3_nt: TGTGCCAGCAGCGTAGGTCATTCCACCGGGGAGCTGTTTTTT

clone_size: few
j_call: TRBJ1-1
v_call: TRBV6-6
d_call: NA
cdr3_aa: CASNLNTEAFF
cdr3_nt: TGTGCCAGCAACCTTAACACTGAAGCTTTCTTT

clone_size: once
j_call: TRBJ2-1
v_call: TRBV6-1
d_call: NA
cdr3_aa: CASSVGRGTYNEQFF
cdr3_nt: TGTGCCAGCAGTGTGGGCAGGGGAACCTACAATGAGCAGTTCTTC

clone_size: once
j_call: TRBJ2-7
v_call: TRBV6-6
d_call: NA
cdr3_aa: CATGNGGSYEQYF
cdr3_nt: TGTGCCACTGGAAACGGGGGCTCCTACGAGCAGTACTTC

clone_size: NA
j_call: TRBJ2-1
v_call: TRBV4-3
d_call: NA
cdr3_aa: CASSQARRERGNEQFF
cdr3_nt: TGCGCCAGCAGCCAAGCCCGACGGGAGAGAGGGAATGAGCAGTTCTTC

clone_size: NA
j_call: TRBJ2-7
v_call: TRBV19
d_call: NA
cdr3_aa: CASSTGSYEQYF
cdr3_nt: TGTGCCAGTAGTACGGGGAGTTACGAGCAGTACTTC

clone_size: NA
j_call: TRBJ2-5
v_call: TRBV4-3
d_call: NA
cdr3_aa: CASSQARPDPCQETQYF
cdr3_nt: TGCGCCAGCAGCCAAGCCCGTCCGGACCCCTGCCAAGAGACCCAGTACTTC

clone_size: NA
j_call: TRBJ1-2
v_call: TRBV5-1
d_call: TRBD1
cdr3_aa: CASSFLTPGQGGGYTF
cdr3_nt: TGCGCCAGCAGCTTTCTTACACCTGGACAGGGTGGCGGCTACACCTTC

clone_size: NA
j_call: TRBJ1-1
v_call: TRBV10-1
d_call: TRBD1
cdr3_aa: CANLTGGTEAFF
cdr3_nt: TGCGCCAACCTGACAGGGGGCACTGAAGCTTTCTTT

clone_size: NA
j_call: TRBJ2-1
v_call: TRBV11-2
d_call: NA
cdr3_aa: CASSALSNEQFF
cdr3_nt: TGTGCCAGCAGCGCGCTATCCAATGAGCAGTTCTTC

clone_size: NA
j_call: TRBJ2-5
v_call: TRBV2
d_call: NA
cdr3_aa: CASRLDQETQYF
cdr3_nt: TGTGCCAGCAGGCTAGATCAAGAGACCCAGTACTTC

clone_size: NA
j_call: TRBJ1-2
v_call: TRBV10-3
d_call: NA
cdr3_aa: CAISVDIANYGYTF
cdr3_nt: TGTGCCATCAGTGTGGACATCGCAAACTATGGCTACACCTTC

clone_size: NA
j_call: TRBJ1-1
v_call: TRBV29-1
d_call: TRBD1
cdr3_aa: CSGEGQAVEAFF
cdr3_nt: TGCAGCGGTGAGGGACAGGCGGTTGAAGCTTTCTTT

clone_size: few
j_call: TRBJ1-1
v_call: TRBV7-8
d_call: NA
cdr3_aa: CASSRGGQTEAFF
cdr3_nt: TGTGCCAGCAGCCGCGGGGGGCAAACTGAAGCTTTCTTT

clone_size: NA
j_call: TRBJ1-1
v_call: TRBV5-6
d_call: NA
cdr3_aa: CASSLARGREAFF
cdr3_nt: TGTGCCAGCAGCTTGGCGCGGGGCAGAGAAGCTTTCTTT

clone_size: NA
j_call: TRBJ1-5
v_call: TRBV7-8
d_call: NA
cdr3_aa: CASSLAGWVAQPQHF
cdr3_nt: TGTGCCAGCAGCTTAGCGGGTTGGGTGGCTCAGCCCCAGCATTTT

clone_size: NA
j_call: TRBJ2-1
v_call: TRBV19
d_call: NA
cdr3_aa: CASRASWGNEQFF
cdr3_nt: TGTGCCAGTAGGGCTAGCTGGGGTAATGAGCAGTTCTTC

clone_size: NA
j_call: TRBJ2-3
v_call: TRBV11-1
d_call: TRBD2
cdr3_aa: CASSLRREGRTDTQYF
cdr3_nt: TGTGCCAGCAGCTTACGACGGGAGGGACGCACAGATACGCAGTATTTT

clone_size: few
j_call: TRBJ1-4
v_call: TRBV30
d_call: NA
cdr3_aa: CAWSHNPGLRGEKLFF
cdr3_nt: TGTGCCTGGAGTCATAATCCGGGACTACGGGGTGAAAAACTGTTTTTT

clone_size: NA
j_call: TRBJ2-7
v_call: TRBV6-6
d_call: TRBD2
cdr3_aa: CASLGLGGFSYEQYF
cdr3_nt: TGTGCCAGCTTGGGACTAGGTGGTTTTTCCTACGAGCAGTACTTC

clone_size: NA
j_call: TRBJ1-1
v_call: TRBV7-6
d_call: NA
cdr3_aa: CASSPGPYTLNTEAFF
cdr3_nt: TGTGCCAGCAGTCCCGGCCCGTACACGCTAAACACTGAAGCTTTCTTT

clone_size: once
j_call: TRBJ2-7
v_call: TRBV5-6
d_call: TRBD1
cdr3_aa: CASSDGQGGPYEQYF
cdr3_nt: TGTGCCAGCAGCGACGGACAGGGGGGCCCCTACGAGCAGTACTTC

clone_size: NA
j_call: TRBJ2-3
v_call: TRBV4-3
d_call: TRBD2
cdr3_aa: CASSQDRLGLAGMPSTDTQYF
cdr3_nt: TGCGCCAGCAGCCAAGATAGATTGGGACTAGCGGGAATGCCTAGCACAGATACGCAGTATTTT

clone_size: once
j_call: TRBJ2-7
v_call: TRBV6-5
d_call: TRBD2
cdr3_aa: CASVGTSVFPYEQYF
cdr3_nt: TGTGCCAGCGTCGGGACTAGCGTATTTCCCTACGAGCAGTACTTC

clone_size: NA
j_call: TRBJ1-5
v_call: TRBV6-1
d_call: NA
cdr3_aa: CASTTSASQPQHF
cdr3_nt: TGTGCCAGCACTACCTCGGCGTCTCAGCCCCAGCATTTT

clone_size: NA
j_call: TRBJ2-2
v_call: TRBV14
d_call: NA
cdr3_aa: CASSQGAADPNTGELFF
cdr3_nt: TGTGCCAGCAGCCAAGGGGCCGCGGACCCGAACACCGGGGAGCTGTTTTTT

clone_size: once
j_call: TRBJ1-3
v_call: TRBV5-1
d_call: NA
cdr3_aa: CASSLGQMSSGNTIYF
cdr3_nt: TGCGCCAGCAGCTTGGGGCAGATGTCCTCTGGAAACACCATATATTTT

clone_size: NA
j_call: TRBJ1-1
v_call: TRBV18
d_call: NA
cdr3_aa: CASSPLRGLNTEAFF
cdr3_nt: TGTGCCAGCTCACCACTGAGGGGATTGAACACTGAAGCTTTCTTT

clone_size: NA
j_call: TRBJ2-2
v_call: TRBV5-6
d_call: NA
cdr3_aa: CASSLRRPATGELFF
cdr3_nt: TGTGCCAGCAGCCTGAGGAGGCCCGCCACCGGGGAGCTGTTTTTT

clone_size: once
j_call: TRBJ2-2
v_call: TRBV7-3
d_call: TRBD1
cdr3_aa: CASSPGGSTGELFF
cdr3_nt: TGTGCCAGCAGCCCAGGGGGCTCGACCGGGGAGCTGTTTTTT

clone_size: few
j_call: TRBJ1-1
v_call: TRBV7-8
d_call: NA
cdr3_aa: CASIPGILMEAFF
cdr3_nt: TGTGCCAGCATCCCTGGGATTCTGATGGAAGCTTTCTTT

clone_size: NA
j_call: TRBJ1-1
v_call: TRBV18
d_call: NA
cdr3_aa: CASSPPSRGGHTEAFF
cdr3_nt: TGTGCCAGCTCACCACCCTCCCGGGGAGGGCACACTGAAGCTTTCTTT

clone_size: NA
j_call: TRBJ1-3
v_call: TRBV2
d_call: NA
cdr3_aa: CASVKAGAISGNTIYF
cdr3_nt: TGTGCCAGCGTAAAGGCAGGGGCGATCTCTGGAAACACCATATATTTT

clone_size: few
j_call: TRBJ1-4
v_call: TRBV4-1
d_call: NA
cdr3_aa: CASSHKWGIGEKLFF
cdr3_nt: TGCGCCAGCAGCCATAAGTGGGGAATTGGGGAAAAACTGTTTTTT

clone_size: NA
j_call: TRBJ2-2
v_call: TRBV5-6
d_call: NA
cdr3_aa: CASSLYRGELFF
cdr3_nt: TGTGCCAGCAGCCTGTACCGAGGGGAGCTGTTTTTT

clone_size: NA
j_call: TRBJ2-7
v_call: TRBV7-9
d_call: NA
cdr3_aa: CASSFPLGFGAYEQYF
cdr3_nt: TGTGCCAGCAGCTTCCCCTTAGGTTTTGGGGCCTACGAGCAGTACTTC

clone_size: NA
j_call: TRBJ2-7
v_call: TRBV28
d_call: TRBD2
cdr3_aa: CASSFQAGVRYEQYF
cdr3_nt: TGTGCCAGCAGTTTTCAAGCGGGGGTCCGCTACGAGCAGTACTTC

clone_size: NA
j_call: TRBJ1-2
v_call: TRBV4-2
d_call: NA
cdr3_aa: CASSQLGRNYGYTF
cdr3_nt: TGTGCCAGCAGCCAATTGGGACGGAACTATGGCTACACCTTC

clone_size: few
j_call: TRBJ1-1
v_call: TRBV6-5
d_call: NA
cdr3_aa: CASSPRGATEAFF
cdr3_nt: TGTGCCAGCAGCCCCCGGGGGGCCACTGAAGCTTTCTTT

clone_size: NA
j_call: TRBJ1-4
v_call: TRBV5-1
d_call: NA
cdr3_aa: CASSTVQNEKLFF
cdr3_nt: TGCGCCAGCAGCACGGTCCAAAATGAAAAACTGTTTTTT

clone_size: NA
j_call: TRBJ1-1
v_call: TRBV7-2
d_call: NA
cdr3_aa: CASRNQVNTEAFF
cdr3_nt: TGTGCCAGCAGAAATCAAGTGAACACTGAAGCTTTCTTT

clone_size: NA
j_call: TRBJ1-1
v_call: TRBV19
d_call: TRBD1
cdr3_aa: CASSWTGARTEAFF
cdr3_nt: TGTGCCAGTAGTTGGACAGGGGCTCGCACTGAAGCTTTCTTT

clone_size: NA
j_call: TRBJ1-1
v_call: TRBV7-9
d_call: TRBD1
cdr3_aa: CASSPHRGGTEAFF
cdr3_nt: TGTGCCAGCAGCCCGCACAGGGGTGGGACTGAAGCTTTCTTT

clone_size: NA
j_call: TRBJ1-1
v_call: TRBV5-4
d_call: TRBD1
cdr3_aa: CASSFKGTGATEAFF
cdr3_nt: TGTGCCAGCAGCTTTAAAGGGACAGGGGCGACTGAAGCTTTCTTT